A selection of T cell receptor beta chains follows, all from one sample in a study of identical twins. TCRdb reprocessed the 5' RACE reads with MiXCR, giving one entry per CDR3 protein. The sample holds some 300,000 distinct CDR3 sequences, around 12% seen once. This same sample was also taken into another study, of yellow fever vaccine responses in identical twins.

The sample consisted of CD8+ T cells sorted from blood. Receptors originate from a woman aged 18-29 years in good health. Both conserved end residues are part of each CDR3. The D gene is left open where the match is weak. Where a row states a size, it is once, few, many or the class of an expanded clone; other rows omit it.

D: TRBD2
V: TRBV27
size: few
J: TRBJ2-1
DNA: TGTGCCACCAACCCCCGGGCTAGCGGGTACAATGAGCAGTTCTTC
CDR3: CATNPRASGYNEQFF

D: .
V: TRBV2
size: .
J: TRBJ2-3
DNA: TGTGCCAGCAGTGCTGACGGGAACACAGATACGCAGTATTTT
CDR3: CASSADGNTDTQYF

D: .
V: TRBV6-5
size: many
J: TRBJ1-1
DNA: TGTGCCAGCACCTCCGTCACTGAAGCTTTCTTT
CDR3: CASTSVTEAFF

D: .
V: TRBV4-1
size: .
J: TRBJ2-1
DNA: TGCGCCAGCAGCCAAGAGCGGGGCGGGATCATTTACAATGAGCAGTTCTTC
CDR3: CASSQERGGIIYNEQFF

D: .
V: TRBV28
size: few
J: TRBJ2-3
DNA: TGTGCCAGCTTCTCCCCCTCCGGTAGCACAGATACGCAGTATTTT
CDR3: CASFSPSGSTDTQYF

D: .
V: TRBV12-3/TRBV12-4
size: many
J: TRBJ2-3
DNA: TGTGCCAGCAGTTTAGGCCACACAGATACGCAGTATTTT
CDR3: CASSLGHTDTQYF

D: .
V: TRBV14
size: .
J: TRBJ2-2
DNA: TGTGCCAGCAGCCAAGTAGGAATGAACACCGGGGAGCTGTTTTTT
CDR3: CASSQVGMNTGELFF

D: TRBD2
V: TRBV11-1
size: .
J: TRBJ2-1
DNA: TGTGCCTTCAGTTTGTCCCTAGCGGGAGGGAGGGTCAATGAGCAGTTCTTC
CDR3: CAFSLSLAGGRVNEQFF

D: .
V: TRBV6-6
size: few
J: TRBJ2-7
DNA: TGTGCCAGCAGTTCCAGGGTGCACGAGCAGTACTTC
CDR3: CASSSRVHEQYF

D: .
V: TRBV7-6
size: .
J: TRBJ2-4
DNA: TGTGCCAGCAGCCCAAGTGGGGGCTCAGCCAAAAACATTCAGTACTTC
CDR3: CASSPSGGSAKNIQYF

D: TRBD2
V: TRBV20-1
size: few
J: TRBJ2-1
DNA: TGCAGTGCTAGGGGGACTAGCGGGCCCTACAATGAGCAGTTCTTC
CDR3: CSARGTSGPYNEQFF

D: .
V: TRBV18
size: many
J: TRBJ2-1
DNA: TGTGCCAGCTCACCTAGTTTGTTGAATGAGCAGTTCTTC
CDR3: CASSPSLLNEQFF

D: .
V: TRBV10-3
size: many
J: TRBJ2-7
DNA: TGTGCCATCAGTGACGGCGTTTACGAGCAGTACTTC
CDR3: CAISDGVYEQYF

D: .
V: TRBV7-9
size: .
J: TRBJ2-1
DNA: TGTGCCAGCAGCTCCCGTATTAGAGAGTTCTTC
CDR3: CASSSRIREFF